This T cell receptor (beta chain) stems from a study of spatial heterogeneity in lung cancer. One entry per CDR3 protein results from TCRdb running MiXCR on the 5' RACE reads. The sample shows approximately 40,000 distinct CDR3 sequences, roughly 15% of them seen only once. Germline CDR1 is SGHTA and CDR2 is FQGNSA. V was cut by 5 bases and J by 6 bases, with 18 bases left in between. There are 15 residues in the CDR3. Time point denoted: sample taken at primary tumor resection. Frozen PBMC, nontumor lung or tumor provided whole RNA, which was sequenced unsorted. The chain uses TRBV7-2 and TRBJ2-3; maybe TRBD2 (5 bases). The sequence was obtained from a male donor with early-stage non-small cell lung cancer. The input for sequencing was PBMCs, taken at surgery. The CDR3 bases are TGTGCCAGCAGCCCCCAATCCCCCCGAGGGGATACGCAGTATTTT. The encoded protein is CASSPQSPRGDTQYF.